This T cell receptor (beta chain) was found in a study of T cell responses to AZD1222 COVID-19 vaccine. The CDR3 loop spans 13 amino acids. Germline-derived CDR1 and CDR2 are MGHDK and SYGVNS. Trimming cost V 3 bases and J 8 bases, with 13 bases left between them. Clones were read by immunoSEQ multiplex PCR, and TCRdb kept only the in-frame ones, dropping some. The sample gives about 100,000 clones, around 90% of which show up once; roughly 2% is in the top ten. The sequence came from an adult in good health. Specimen: peripheral blood, collected on day 0 of AZD1222 vaccination. This sequence joins TRBV25-1 and TRBJ1-1, with D unresolved. The CDR3: CASSDWASEEAFF. The CDR3 DNA reads as TGTGCCAGCAGTGATTGGGCCTCCGAGGAAGCTTTCTTT.